The TCR beta chain under discussion was sequenced for a study of blood T cell repertoires in COVID-19. Per the study methods: Quantification of nucleated cells was approximated via reference gene primer amplification. The repertoire was sequenced with immunoSEQ multiplex PCR; TCRdb's copy has only in-frame clones and lacks some. V and J calls and clone size come straight from that table; D and trimming were deduced from the DNA. The table records some 93,000 clones, around four fifths of them present only once. This TCR came from a man in his 70s with acute or convalescent COVID-19. The sequenced material came from peripheral blood.

The CDR3 DNA sequence: TGCGCCAGCAGCTTGGGTAATAGGGTCCAGGCGGGCATGAACACTGAAGCTTTCTTT. Translated: CASSLGNRVQAGMNTEAFF. V gene TRBV5-1 combines with J gene TRBJ1-1; D not certain. CDR3 length equals 19 residues. From germline, CDR1 is SGHRS and CDR2 YFSETQ. Trimming took off 0 bases at V and 0 bases at J, with 21 bases between the two ends.